This T cell receptor (beta chain) was identified during a study of T cells after yellow fever vaccination. To note about this clonotype: Its specificity is not known.

In germline, CDR1 is SGDLS, CDR2 YYNGEE. The CDR3 has 14 residues. The ends were cut back, 4 bases at V and 3 bases at J, with 12 bases in the middle. MiXCR was run by TCRdb on the 5' RACE reads, yielding one entry per CDR3 protein. The sample records 400,000 or so distinct CDR3 sequences, approximately 18% being singletons. General study results and limits: Repertoires sorted by FACS could include abundant clonotypes that are contaminants from the bulk population. A minor fraction of clonotypes spanned both CD4 and CD8 compartments.

The sequence derives from a man younger than 35 who received the YFV17D yellow fever vaccine. The sequencing used PBMCs, collected before the yellow fever booster vaccination. V gene TRBV9 combines with J gene TRBJ2-3; the D gene is possibly TRBD1 (6 bases). For the CDR3, the DNA is TGTGCCAGCAGCATAGGACAGCAAACAGATACGCAGTATTTT. The encoded protein is CASSIGQQTDTQYF. The whole variable domain, remainder taken from reference TRBV9 and TRBJ2-3, is DSGVTQTPKHLITATGQRVTLRCSPRSGDLSVYWYQQSLDQGLQFLIQYYNGEERAKGNILERFSAQQFPDLHSELNLSSLELGDSALYFCASSIGQQTDTQYFGPGTRLTVL.